The rows below give T cell receptor beta chains drawn from one sample of a study of molecular identifiers for immune sequencing clone quantification. From the PCR reads, TCRdb called clonotypes with MiXCR, one entry per CDR3 protein. The sample shows about 630,000 distinct CDR3 sequences, less than 30% of them seen only once. Sequenced input: naive CD8+ T cells from blood, with Jurkat cell RNA spiked in. Source of these receptors: a human donor in good health. Some libraries in this study had Jurkat cell RNA spiked in. Both conserved end residues are part of each CDR3.

cdr3_aa j_call v_call
CASSQDRGSGQPQHF TRBJ1-5 TRBV27
CASSEYRRNTEAFF TRBJ1-1 TRBV2
CASSASGYATQYF TRBJ2-3 TRBV25-1
CASSTTRDTSSYEQYF TRBJ2-7 TRBV19
CASSFRGWTGELFF TRBJ2-2 TRBV27
CAWSSGQSYEQYF TRBJ2-7 TRBV30
CASSLAWTSTEASF TRBJ1-1 TRBV12-3/TRBV12-4
CASSYTDGGTEAFF TRBJ1-1 TRBV6-2/TRBV6-3
CASSMDSGRAYEQYF TRBJ2-7 TRBV19
CASSLAGLIETQYF TRBJ2-5 TRBV7-9
CASSDVLAGSTDTQYF TRBJ2-3 TRBV2
CSALPRASGADTQYF TRBJ2-3 TRBV20-1
CASSQLMPGQEQETQYF TRBJ2-5 TRBV4-1
CASSQGMAGPTDTQYF TRBJ2-3 TRBV4-3
CASSPSGLAGDGEQFF TRBJ2-1 TRBV19
CASSFGGKLFF TRBJ1-4 TRBV7-2
CASRAGGHTQYF TRBJ2-3 TRBV27
CASSYSPVHYEQYF TRBJ2-7 TRBV6-5